This T cell receptor beta chain is drawn from a study of blood T cell repertoires in COVID-19. In the study's own analysis: Estimation of nucleated cell counts was performed using reference gene primer amplification. TCRdb's copy holds only in-frame clones and misses some; the assay was immunoSEQ multiplex PCR. Clone size and V and J calls were adopted from that table, with D and trimming inferred from the DNA. The repertoire holds fewer than 350,000 clones, with about 76% as singletons. Germline values: CDR1 SGHVS, CDR2 FNYEAQ. CDR3 length equals 15 residues. V was shortened by 1 base and J by 7 bases, with 13 bases between the two germline ends.

Material for sequencing was peripheral blood. The chain employs TRBV7-6 and TRBJ1-4; tentatively, D is TRBD1 (6 bases). This TCR was sampled from a woman aged 60-75 years with active or convalescent COVID-19. The CDR3 region is CASSLVAGAGEKLFF. The DNA for the CDR3 is TGTGCCAGCAGCTTAGTTGCGGGGGCGGGTGAAAAACTGTTTTTT. Full variable domain (remainder filled in from reference TRBV7-6 and TRBJ1-4): GAGVSQSPRYKVTKRGQDVALRCDPISGHVSLYWYRQALGQGPEFLTYFNYEAQQDKSGLPNDRFSAERPEGSISTLTIQRTEQRDSAMYRCASSLVAGAGEKLFFGSGTQLSVL.